The TCR beta chain described here comes from a study of control samples from healthy donors and cancer patients. CDR1 is SQVTM and CDR2 is ANQGSEA in the germline V gene. V was shortened by 5 bases and J by 2 bases, with 16 bases between the two germline ends. The CDR3 spans 15 residues. Assay: immunoSEQ multiplex PCR; the TCRdb copy retains only in-frame clones and omits some. The sample lists tens of thousands of clones, roughly 65% occurring once. This TCR was recovered from a male donor with melanoma. This chain connects TRBV29-1 to TRBJ1-3, with a weak D call TRBD1 (5 bases). The source material was formalin-fixed, paraffin-embedded tissue. The CDR3 spells CSVQTGRNTGNTIYF. Written as DNA, the CDR3 is TGCAGCGTTCAAACGGGACGGAATACTGGAAACACCATATATTTT.